A selection of T cell receptor beta chains follows, all from one sample in a study of blood T cell repertoires in COVID-19. Assay used: immunoSEQ multiplex PCR; TCRdb lists only in-frame clones, some missing. The sample lists roughly 97,000 clones, roughly 89% occurring once. The sample was peripheral blood. The receptors originated from a human donor in a cohort sampled during active COVID-19. CDR3s include the opening cysteine and the closing phenylalanine or tryptophan.

CDR3aa,j_gene,v_gene
CASDTGPGLAPFVYEQYF,TRBJ2-7,TRBV2
CASSFYSTNEKLFF,TRBJ1-4,TRBV5-6
CASRPTTQQETQYF,TRBJ2-5,TRBV7-6
CASRTGTGNSAEAFF,TRBJ1-1,TRBV6-5
CASSETSTIGDEQYF,TRBJ2-7,TRBV10-2
CASRTYRGGTEAFF,TRBJ1-1,TRBV19
CASSGPGSGANVLTF,TRBJ2-6,TRBV9
CASISGTPYGYTF,TRBJ1-2,TRBV19
CASAPQGLKTGELFF,TRBJ2-2,TRBV2
CASSFGLAETQYF,TRBJ2-5,TRBV2
CASRGSGNTIYF,TRBJ1-3,TRBV2
CASSLSGAGNTEAFF,TRBJ1-1,TRBV28
CASSQVAGDTQYF,TRBJ2-3,TRBV3-1/TRBV3-2
CASRPRGLYEKLFF,TRBJ1-4,TRBV28
CASSLTGTGSEAFF,TRBJ1-1,TRBV4-2
CAISEQTQGTRDTQYF,TRBJ2-3,TRBV10-3
CASGEANYGYTF,TRBJ1-2,TRBV19
CASSQEGQGTTTEAFF,TRBJ1-1,TRBV4-2
CASSPHERENTGELFF,TRBJ2-2,TRBV3-1/TRBV3-2
CASSSRQGSFYGYTF,TRBJ1-2,TRBV27
CASSSTASIPFF,TRBJ2-1,TRBV12-3/TRBV12-4
CASMEGQGDTQYF,TRBJ2-3,TRBV6-5
CASRRAGANYEQYF,TRBJ2-7,TRBV28
CASSPSGTGETEAFF,TRBJ1-1,TRBV28